This TCR beta chain was sequenced during a study of cytomegalovirus exposure and HLA in healthy donors. The trim removed 10 bases at V and 4 bases at J, leaving 8 bases unmatched. CDR3 length: 13 residues. The germline CDR1 and CDR2 sequences are LNHDA and SQIVND (reference sequence). TCRdb's copy holds only in-frame clones and misses some; the assay was immunoSEQ multiplex PCR. The sample contains about 150,000 clones, more than 70% of which appear only once. The origin of this receptor is a human donor in good health. The chain couples TRBV19 to TRBJ1-1; 8 bases agree with TRBD1. The sample consisted of PBMCs. This CDR3 reads CAITPDRGTEAFF. Written as DNA, the CDR3 is TGTGCCATCACTCCCGACAGGGGCACTGAAGCTTTCTTT.